The clone carrying this T cell receptor (beta chain) was seen at least ten times. The data derive from a study of patients and donors after allogeneic stem cell transplantation. TCRdb re-called the RT-PCR reads with MiXCR, one entry per CDR3 protein. The sample has about a million distinct CDR3 sequences, around 17% seen once. Germline CDR1 LGHNA, CDR2 YSLEER. The CDR3 has 15 amino acids. Between the trimmed V and J ends, which lost 4 bases and 4 bases, there was a span of 15 bases. The rearrangement uses TRBV4-3 and TRBJ2-3, with D possibly being TRBD2 (5 bases). The sample taken for sequencing was blood, either unsorted or a sorted T cell fraction (not recorded which). This TCR came from a human donor who was either an allogeneic HSCT recipient or a stem cell or donor lymphocyte infusion donor (not recorded which). It is not recorded whose cells these are; they may come from a transplant donor. The CDR3 nucleotides read TGCGCCAGCAGCCCGGAGGAGTATCGTCCAGATACGCAGTATTTT. It specifies CASSPEEYRPDTQYF.